This entry is about one T cell receptor beta chain. The sample holds many counts of this clonotype. It lacks a known antigen. Base-call qualities are not available, and no considerably larger clone is one nucleotide away. This sample is part of a study of T cells in Graves' hyperthyroidism and ophthalmopathy (dated by TCRdb to about 2019). Context from the whole study: Peripheral blood was sampled at the time of initial diagnosis, prior to any treatment. In addition, the study compared T-cell repertoires in thyroid tissue and in blood from six Graves' hyperthyroidism patients. After blood sampling, hyperthyroidism patients were treated with methimazole at a starting dose of 30 mg daily, and ophthalmopathy patients were treated with high-dose intravenous methylprednisolone. According to the paper, TCR Vbeta CDR3 sequencing was carried out on 135 peripheral blood samples, which came from fewer than 50 ophthalmopathy, roughly 75 hyperthyroidism and 17 progressor patients. Prospective prediction of ophthalmopathy was tested in an independent validation cohort of 18 hyperthyroidism patients and 17 patients who later progressed to ophthalmopathy. TCR V-J signatures able to tell the groups apart were searched for in a discovery cohort of about a hundred patients, of whom 40 to 45 had Graves' ophthalmopathy and roughly 57 had stable Graves' hyperthyroidism. The 100 or so discovery patients were randomly split 7:3 into training and test sets.

Moderately to severely active disease, a Clinical Activity Score of at least 3, a NOSPECS grade of at least 4, and a duration under 3 months were present in ophthalmopathy patients. Exclusion was applied to patients with uncontrolled infections, other autoimmune diseases, pregnancy or lactation. Diagnoses relied on clinical symptoms, serum thyroxine and TRAb, thyroid ultrasound and orbital computed tomography. PBMCs were separated from 10 ml of fresh peripheral blood using Ficoll-Paque density gradient centrifugation. Total RNA was extracted with Trizol reagent, and quality was checked on an Agilent 2100 Bioanalyzer. Study-wide conclusions, independent of this receptor: No statistical method was used to set the sample size in advance, and investigators knew the group allocation. A 13 V-J signature model separated ophthalmopathy from stable hyperthyroidism, with roughly 88% sensitivity and 81% to 82% specificity in cross-validation and 80%/75% in testing. In validation, progression to ophthalmopathy was predicted by the model with 70.59% sensitivity and approximately 78% specificity, a median of roughly 6 months before onset. Most expanded thyroid clonotypes (frequency above 0.001) were also detected in blood, a finding suggesting that blood repertoires may reflect thyroid immune responses.

The TCR beta CDR3 regions were amplified from the RNA transcripts. The TCR CDR3 was subjected to a first round of RT-PCR using the HTBI primer set and the Qiagen OneStep RT-PCR kit. Libraries were constructed in a second round of multiplex PCR, after which size selection and purification were carried out. Paired-end sequencing of the libraries was performed with 100 bp reads on an Illumina HiSeq2000. The study's processing was this. Raw data were processed with SOAPnuke, discarding reads with adapters, uncalled bases, mean Phred below 15, or no exact constant-primer or identifier match. COPE v1.2.5 was used to merge high-quality paired reads, and clonotypes were defined as unique nucleotide sequences. MiTCR v1.1 was used to align clonotypes to the IMGT TRBV, TRBD and TRBJ reference segments. The analysis was restricted to V-J combinations with a frequency above 0.0001, which together covered 99% to 99.2% of the repertoires. The TCS score was defined as the ratio of F50 (clonal expansion) to E x V (chaos), calculated using BLOSUM62-based TCRdist between CDR3 peptides within each V-J. Welch's t-statistics and random forest reduced around 550 V-J features to about 12, which were used in a naive Bayes classifier (R e1071). TCRdb reprocessing: public reads trimmed at Q25 with fastp, clones called with MiXCR, in-frame beta chains kept. Records with the same CDR3 protein are collapsed into one entry carrying the most frequent genes and DNA. The V and J calls, along with clone size, are taken from TCRdb and not from the paper's own processing. The sample profile shows over 300,000 distinct CDR3 sequences; roughly 13% of them were found once. The ten largest account for 34% of the sample.

Inclusive of the bounding cysteine and phenylalanine, the CDR3 is 14 residues long. The read is trimmed to its CDR3 DNA, 42 bases read in frame from base 1. V drops 3 bases and J drops 0 bases, leaving 6 bases in between. As encoded in the germline V gene, CDR1 is MDHEN while CDR2 is SYDVKM. The receptor was isolated from a woman between 40 and 50 years old with Graves' ophthalmopathy. Sequences were obtained from blood. The chain is encoded by TRBV28 joined to TRBJ2-4; the D gene assignment is ambiguous. The CDR3 loop reads CASSLVLAKNIQYF. The sequence in DNA is TGTGCCAGCAGTTTGGTCCTAGCCAAAAACATTCAGTACTTC.